The clone carrying this T cell receptor beta chain appeared a few times. The target antigen is unknown. TCRdb keeps only in-frame clones here, not all; method: immunoSEQ multiplex PCR. The sample carries 3,500 to 4,500 clones, roughly 69% recorded once. The source of the sample is a study of T cell therapy after organ transplantation. Time point here: 20-29 weeks after completion of therapy. The CDR3 consists of 16 residues. Trimming cost V 0 bases and J 0 bases, with 11 bases left between them. Germline V CDR1 and CDR2: SEHNR, FQNEAQ (reference sequence). This rearrangement joins TRBV7-9 to TRBJ1-1, with a possible D match to TRBD1 (6 bases). The clonotype originates from a human patient who had received a solid organ transplant and had CMV disease. The graft donor may be the source of some T cells. The source material was CD8+ T cells from blood, sampled after autologous CMV-specific T cell therapy. CDR3: CASSLAGARLNTEAFF. Here the CDR3 DNA reads TGTGCCAGCAGCTTAGCGGGGGCCAGGTTGAACACTGAAGCTTTCTTT. Combining the CDR3 with reference TRBV7-9 and TRBJ1-1 gives the whole variable domain DTGVSQNPRHKITKRGQNVTFRCDPISEHNRLYWYRQTLGQGPEFLTYFQNEAQLEKSRLLSDRFSAERPKGSFSTLEIQRTEQGDSAMYLCASSLAGARLNTEAFFGQGTRLTVV.